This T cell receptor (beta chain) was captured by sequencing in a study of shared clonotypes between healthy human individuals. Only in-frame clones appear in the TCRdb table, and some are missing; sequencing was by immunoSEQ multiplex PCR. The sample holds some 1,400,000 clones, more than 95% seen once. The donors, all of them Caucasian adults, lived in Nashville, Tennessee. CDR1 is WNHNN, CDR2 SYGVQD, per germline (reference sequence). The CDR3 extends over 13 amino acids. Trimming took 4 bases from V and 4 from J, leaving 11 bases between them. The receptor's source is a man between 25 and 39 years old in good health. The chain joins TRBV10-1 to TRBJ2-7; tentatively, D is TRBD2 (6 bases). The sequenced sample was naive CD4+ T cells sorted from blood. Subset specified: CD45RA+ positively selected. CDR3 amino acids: CASSAGLPYEQYF. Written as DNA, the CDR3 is TGCGCCAGCAGTGCGGGACTCCCTTACGAGCAGTACTTC.